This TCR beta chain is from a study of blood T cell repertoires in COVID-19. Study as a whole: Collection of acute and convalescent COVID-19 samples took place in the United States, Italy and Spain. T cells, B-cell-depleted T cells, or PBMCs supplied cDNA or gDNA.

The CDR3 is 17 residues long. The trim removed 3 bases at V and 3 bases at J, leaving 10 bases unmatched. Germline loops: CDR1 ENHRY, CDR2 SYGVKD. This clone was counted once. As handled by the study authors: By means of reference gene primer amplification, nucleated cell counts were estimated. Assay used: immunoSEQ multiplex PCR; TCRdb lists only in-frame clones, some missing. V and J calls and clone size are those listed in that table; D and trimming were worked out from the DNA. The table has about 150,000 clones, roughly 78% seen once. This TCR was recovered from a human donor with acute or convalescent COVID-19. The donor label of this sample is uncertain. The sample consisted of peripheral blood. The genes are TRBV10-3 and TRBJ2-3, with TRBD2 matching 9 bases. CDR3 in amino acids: CAISDPRGGDKTDTQYF. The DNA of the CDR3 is TGTGCCATCAGTGACCCTCGCGGGGGGGATAAGACAGATACGCAGTATTTT.